A selection of T cell receptor beta chains follows, all from one sample in a study of CD8 T cells in ankylosing spondylitis. TCRdb fed the 5' RACE reads into MiXCR, producing one record per CDR3 protein. The table includes around 150,000 distinct CDR3 sequences, approximately 10% detected once. The specimen was blood, either unsorted or a sorted T cell fraction (not recorded which). The receptors come from a female donor with ankylosing spondylitis or in good health (not recorded which). The CDR3 runs from the conserved cysteine through the conserved F or W. The D gene is left open where the match is weak. Part of the rows lack a size; the others show once, few, many or a class for expanded clones.

v_gene	j_gene	d_gene	abundance	CDR3aa	CDR3nt
TRBV7-2	TRBJ1-1	.	many	CASSFGTVGSEAFF	TGTGCCAGCAGCTTCGGGACGGTCGGGTCTGAAGCTTTCTTT
TRBV4-2	TRBJ2-2	.	.	CASSQDKGAGELFF	TGTGCCAGCAGCCAAGATAAAGGGGCCGGGGAGCTGTTTTTT
TRBV19	TRBJ1-2	.	.	CASSIPGRFPGYTF	TGTGCCAGTAGTATTCCGGGCCGCTTTCCTGGCTACACCTTC
TRBV27	TRBJ1-5	.	.	CASSLGGNSNQPQHF	TGTGCCAGCAGTTTGGGGGGTAATAGCAATCAGCCCCAGCATTTT
TRBV5-1	TRBJ2-3	.	many	CASRGGVTDTQYF	TGCGCCAGCAGGGGGGGAGTCACAGATACGCAGTATTTT
TRBV12-3/TRBV12-4	TRBJ1-5	.	many	CASSFNPPGQPQHF	TGTGCCAGCAGTTTCAACCCACCCGGTCAGCCCCAGCATTTT
TRBV3-1	TRBJ2-1	.	many	CASSQGHPPNYNEQFF	TGTGCCAGCAGCCAAGGGCACCCACCCAATTACAATGAGCAGTTCTTC
TRBV12-3/TRBV12-4	TRBJ2-7	TRBD1	many	CASTPQGANYEQYF	TGTGCCAGCACCCCCCAGGGGGCCAACTACGAGCAGTACTTC
TRBV20-1	TRBJ1-2	.	many	CSAGRGVSYGYTF	TGCAGTGCTGGCCGGGGCGTTAGCTATGGCTACACCTTC
TRBV5-1	TRBJ1-2	.	many	CASSLAGGLSGDYGYTF	TGCGCCAGCAGCTTGGCGGGCGGACTCTCAGGAGACTATGGCTACACCTTC
TRBV7-8	TRBJ2-5	TRBD1	many	CASSEGQGRKETQYF	TGTGCCAGCAGCGAGGGACAGGGTAGGAAAGAGACCCAGTACTTC
TRBV10-3	TRBJ2-1	TRBD2	many	CAIKLGLAGSVDEQFF	TGTGCCATCAAGCTAGGACTAGCGGGATCCGTCGATGAGCAGTTCTTC
TRBV20-1	TRBJ1-1	.	many	CSARGQGNEAFF	TGCAGTGCTAGGGGGCAGGGAAATGAAGCTTTCTTT
TRBV10-3	TRBJ1-2	TRBD1	many	CALSTGELYGYTF	TGTGCCCTTTCAACAGGGGAACTCTATGGCTACACCTTC
TRBV20-1	TRBJ2-7	.	many	CSAKSDGTSYEQYF	TGCAGTGCTAAATCGGACGGAACTTCCTACGAGCAGTACTTC
TRBV29-1	TRBJ2-1	TRBD2	few	CSALLAGNNEQFF	TGCAGCGCCCTACTAGCGGGGAACAATGAGCAGTTCTTC
TRBV7-2	TRBJ2-1	.	many	CASSLVMTAGTNEQFF	TGTGCCAGCAGCTTAGTTATGACTGCGGGTACGAATGAGCAGTTCTTC
TRBV7-2	TRBJ1-4	TRBD1	many	CASSPDRGGEKLFF	TGTGCCAGCAGCCCCGACAGGGGGGGTGAAAAACTGTTTTTT
TRBV12-3/TRBV12-4	TRBJ2-5	.	many	CASSLKETQYF	TGTGCCAGCAGCCTTAAAGAGACCCAGTACTTC
TRBV21-1	TRBJ1-5	.	many	CASSSWTGVLRRNDQPQHF	TGTGCCAGCAGCTCATGGACAGGCGTCCTAAGGAGGAATGATCAGCCCCAGCATTTT
TRBV24-1	TRBJ2-1	TRBD2	many	CATSDRGLDFMWGNEQFF	TGTGCCACCAGTGACCGCGGACTAGATTTTATGTGGGGCAATGAGCAGTTCTTC
TRBV5-1	TRBJ1-1	.	many	CASSSQEPRSTEAFF	TGCGCCAGCAGCTCTCAGGAACCTCGCAGTACTGAAGCTTTCTTT
TRBV7-2	TRBJ2-2	.	few	CASSQDTGELFF	TGTGCCAGCAGCCAGGACACCGGGGAGCTGTTTTTT
TRBV5-1	TRBJ2-3	TRBD2	many	CASSLGTSGGTSTDTQYF	TGCGCCAGCAGCTTGGGGACTAGCGGGGGCACTAGCACAGATACGCAGTATTTT
TRBV20-1	TRBJ1-2	.	many	CSARPVVGDGYTF	TGCAGTGCTAGACCCGTGGTGGGTGATGGCTACACCTTC
TRBV27	TRBJ1-2	.	many	CASSLSTGDGYTF	TGTGCCAGCAGTTTATCGACTGGCGATGGCTACACCTTC
TRBV27	TRBJ1-6	.	many	CASSLWSSYNSPLHF	TGTGCCAGCAGTTTGTGGAGCTCCTATAATTCACCCCTCCACTTT
TRBV5-1	TRBJ2-6	.	many	CASSLGGARLSGANVLTF	TGCGCCAGCAGCTTGGGGGGGGCCCGGCTCTCTGGGGCCAACGTCCTGACTTTC
TRBV4-2	TRBJ2-1	.	many	CASSQEASFLTNEQFF	TGTGCCAGCAGCCAAGAAGCCAGCTTCCTTACAAATGAGCAGTTCTTC
TRBV13	TRBJ1-2	.	many	CASSLVRLGDNYGYTF	TGTGCCAGCAGCTTAGTTCGGTTGGGGGATAACTATGGCTACACCTTC
TRBV2	TRBJ2-7	TRBD1	many	CASNRVGTGFYEQYF	TGTGCCAGCAACCGCGTCGGGACAGGATTCTACGAGCAGTACTTC
TRBV20-1	TRBJ1-5	.	few	CSARDKGQPQHF	TGCAGTGCTAGAGATAAGGGTCAGCCCCAGCATTTT
TRBV28	TRBJ2-7	.	.	CASRPPRDLLPYEQYF	TGTGCCAGCAGACCACCCCGGGACTTACTACCCTACGAGCAGTACTTC
TRBV12-3/TRBV12-4	TRBJ2-5	.	many	CASSFAGGTQYF	TGTGCCAGCAGTTTTGCGGGCGGGACCCAGTACTTC
TRBV12-3/TRBV12-4	TRBJ1-2	.	many	CASSYITGGYTF	TGTGCCAGCAGTTATATAACGGGGGGCTACACCTTC
TRBV5-4	TRBJ2-1	.	many	CASSTEGTSSYNEQFF	TGTGCCAGCAGCACCGAGGGGACCAGCTCCTACAATGAGCAGTTCTTC
TRBV9	TRBJ2-2	TRBD2	many	CASSVVGGYTGELFF	TGTGCCAGCAGCGTAGTCGGGGGGTACACCGGGGAGCTGTTTTTT
TRBV12-3/TRBV12-4	TRBJ1-1	.	many	CASSLKGDTEAFF	TGTGCCAGCAGTTTAAAGGGGGACACTGAAGCTTTCTTT
TRBV4-1	TRBJ2-5	TRBD2	few	CASSPSGSETQYF	TGCGCCAGCAGCCCGAGCGGGAGCGAGACCCAGTACTTC
TRBV29-1	TRBJ1-2	TRBD1	many	CSVSAGTGRSYTF	TGCAGCGTCTCCGCCGGGACAGGGAGGAGCTACACCTTC
TRBV7-9	TRBJ2-3	TRBD2	many	CASSREGTQYF	TGTGCCAGCAGCCGGGAGGGTACGCAGTATTTT
TRBV5-6	TRBJ2-3	TRBD1	many	CASSPDRGLKDTQYF	TGTGCCAGCAGCCCTGACAGGGGGTTGAAAGATACGCAGTATTTT
TRBV5-4	TRBJ2-5	.	few	CASSLRGMETQYF	TGTGCCAGCAGCTTACGGGGGATGGAGACCCAGTACTTC
TRBV7-9	TRBJ2-7	TRBD1	many	CASSLEGGNSYEQYF	TGTGCCAGCAGCTTGGAAGGGGGCAATTCCTACGAGCAGTACTTC
TRBV20-1	TRBJ1-4	.	many	CSASDVQREKLFF	TGCAGTGCTTCGGACGTCCAGCGTGAAAAACTGTTTTTT
TRBV5-6	TRBJ2-1	.	.	CARSLGVYSAGSSYNEQFF	TGTGCCAGGAGCTTGGGGGTGTATTCGGCGGGAAGCTCCTACAATGAGCAGTTCTTC
TRBV18	TRBJ1-4	TRBD1	many	CASSPTGNSEKLFF	TGTGCCAGCTCACCGACAGGGAATAGTGAAAAACTGTTTTTT
TRBV29-1	TRBJ1-1	TRBD1	many	CSVQLLRGRNTEAFF	TGCAGCGTTCAACTTCTCAGGGGGCGGAACACTGAAGCTTTCTTT
TRBV12-3/TRBV12-4	TRBJ1-6	.	few	CASSLVPMTLHF	TGTGCCAGCAGTTTGGTGCCGATGACCCTCCACTTT
TRBV11-2	TRBJ2-7	TRBD1	.	CASSSRDRGEQYF	TGTGCCAGCAGCTCCCGGGACAGGGGGGAGCAGTACTTC
TRBV12-3/TRBV12-4	TRBJ2-5	.	.	CASSLGHYQETQYF	TGTGCCAGCAGTCTGGGACACTACCAAGAGACCCAGTACTTC
TRBV5-1	TRBJ2-5	TRBD2	few	CASSLLAGEKETQYF	TGCGCCAGCAGCTTGCTGGCGGGAGAGAAAGAGACCCAGTACTTC
TRBV3-1	TRBJ2-2	TRBD2	many	CASSPHFFGLEAGELFF	TGTGCCAGCAGCCCGCATTTCTTCGGACTAGAGGCCGGGGAGCTGTTTTTT
TRBV20-1	TRBJ2-3	.	many	CSARVLTSTDTQYF	TGCAGTGCTAGAGTTCTTACCAGCACAGATACGCAGTATTTT
TRBV10-1	TRBJ2-2	.	few	CASTPAGTNTGELFF	TGCGCCAGCACCCCGGCAGGCACCAACACCGGGGAGCTGTTTTTT